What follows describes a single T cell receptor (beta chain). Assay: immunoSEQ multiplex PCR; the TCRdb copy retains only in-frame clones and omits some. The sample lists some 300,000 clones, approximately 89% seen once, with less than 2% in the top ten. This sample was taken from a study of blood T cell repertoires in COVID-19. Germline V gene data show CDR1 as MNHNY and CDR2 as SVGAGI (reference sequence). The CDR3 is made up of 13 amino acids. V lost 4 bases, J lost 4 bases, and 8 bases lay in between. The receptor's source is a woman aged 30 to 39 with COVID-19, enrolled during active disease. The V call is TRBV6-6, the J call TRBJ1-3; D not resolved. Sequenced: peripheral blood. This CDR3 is CASSSYRGNTIYF. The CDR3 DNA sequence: TGTGCCAGCAGTTCCTACCGGGGAAACACCATATATTTT.